These T cell receptor beta chains were read from a single sample in a study of T cells in Graves' hyperthyroidism and ophthalmopathy. MiXCR, applied by TCRdb to the multiplex PCR reads, yields one record per CDR3 protein. The sample contains approximately 690,000 distinct CDR3 sequences, 20% of which appear only once. Sequenced input: blood. These receptors were taken from a man in his thirties or forties with Graves' ophthalmopathy. The CDR3 runs from the conserved cysteine through the conserved F or W. The D gene is left open where the match is weak. Rows give clone size only sometimes, using once, few, many, or a class for an expanded clone.

CDR3aa,CDR3nt,v_gene,j_gene,d_gene,abundance
CASSQSGNSKNIQYF,TGTGCCAGCAGCCAATCAGGCAACTCCAAAAACATTCAGTACTTC,TRBV6-1,TRBJ2-4,NA,NA
CASSFGHSDTQYF,TGTGCCAGCAGCTTTGGACACTCAGATACGCAGTATTTT,TRBV9,TRBJ2-3,NA,NA
CASSTRTGPNTEAFF,TGCGCCAGCAGCACCCGGACAGGGCCGAACACTGAAGCTTTCTTT,TRBV5-1,TRBJ1-1,TRBD1,many
CASAGGVADTQYF,TGTGCCAGCGCGGGAGGCGTCGCAGATACGCAGTATTTT,TRBV12-3/TRBV12-4,TRBJ2-3,TRBD2,NA
CASSMWPNTEAFF,TGTGCCAGTAGTATGTGGCCGAACACTGAAGCTTTCTTT,TRBV19,TRBJ1-1,NA,few
CASSSDTGHEQFF,TGTGCCAGCAGTTCCGATACAGGGCATGAGCAGTTCTTC,TRBV27,TRBJ2-1,NA,few
CASSFLGSNEQSF,TGTGCCAGCAGTTTTTTGGGGTCCAATGAGCAGTCCTTC,TRBV12-3/TRBV12-4,TRBJ2-1,NA,NA
CSATNREAYEQYF,TGCAGTGCTACAAACCGGGAAGCCTACGAGCAGTACTTC,TRBV20-1,TRBJ2-7,NA,few
CASSRGLATNEKLFF,TGTGCCAGCTCCCGGGGGCTTGCAACTAATGAAAAACTGTTTTTT,TRBV28,TRBJ1-4,NA,NA
CASSIDSNTGELFF,TGTGCCAGTAGTATAGATTCGAACACCGGGGAGCTGTTTTTT,TRBV19,TRBJ2-2,NA,NA
CSHIGGGRTYNEQFF,TGCAGCCACATTGGAGGGGGGAGGACCTACAATGAGCAGTTCTTC,TRBV29-1,TRBJ2-1,NA,NA
CSVDPWGGGVFTDTQYF,TGCAGCGTTGATCCGTGGGGGGGGGGAGTTTTCACAGATACGCAGTATTTT,TRBV29-1,TRBJ2-3,TRBD2,few
CSATAGLYEQYF,TGCAGTGCTACGGCAGGCCTCTACGAGCAGTACTTC,TRBV20-1,TRBJ2-7,NA,NA
CASSPFRDVYEQYF,TGTGCCAGCAGTCCCTTCCGGGACGTATACGAGCAGTACTTC,TRBV12-3/TRBV12-4,TRBJ2-7,NA,few
CATSGGGTYNEQFF,TGTGCCACCAGCGGAGGGGGCACCTACAATGAGCAGTTCTTC,TRBV24-1,TRBJ2-1,NA,few
CASSLLTPGQGDTDTQYF,TGTGCCAGCAGTTTATTAACGCCGGGACAGGGTGACACAGATACGCAGTATTTT,TRBV28,TRBJ2-3,TRBD1,many
CATSSRTGGAETQYF,TGTGCCACCAGCAGCCGGACAGGGGGTGCGGAGACCCAGTACTTC,TRBV15,TRBJ2-5,TRBD1,NA
CSARVLAGGFSSYEQYF,TGCAGTGCTAGAGTACTAGCGGGAGGTTTTAGCTCCTACGAGCAGTACTTC,TRBV20-1,TRBJ2-7,TRBD2,NA
CASSLVTDAETQYF,TGTGCCAGCAGCTTAGTTACCGACGCGGAGACCCAGTACTTC,TRBV7-8,TRBJ2-5,NA,many
CASSERRPGATYEQYF,TGTGCCAGCAGTGAGCGACGGCCGGGCGCAACCTACGAGCAGTACTTC,TRBV2,TRBJ2-7,NA,many
CAWLRVGYGYTF,TGTGCCTGGCTCCGGGTGGGGTATGGCTACACCTTC,TRBV30,TRBJ1-2,NA,few
CAWSVGGPGETQYF,TGTGCCTGGAGTGTCGGGGGGCCAGGGGAGACCCAGTACTTC,TRBV30,TRBJ2-5,NA,NA
CSASWGGAGQPQHF,TGCAGTGCTAGTTGGGGGGGCGCGGGGCAGCCCCAGCATTTT,TRBV20-1,TRBJ1-5,NA,NA
CASSNDRSQPQHF,TGTGCCAGCAGCAACGACAGAAGTCAGCCCCAGCATTTT,TRBV5-6,TRBJ1-5,NA,NA
CASSYGTPVDTQYF,TGTGCCAGCAGTTACGGGACTCCAGTTGATACGCAGTATTTT,TRBV6-8,TRBJ2-3,NA,few
CASSLGGALYEQYF,TGTGCCAGCAGCTTAGGGGGGGCCCTATACGAGCAGTACTTC,TRBV7-9,TRBJ2-7,NA,many